A selection of T cell receptor beta chains follows, all from one sample in a study of neurological immune-mediated disorders. From the 5' RACE reads, TCRdb called clonotypes with MiXCR, one entry per CDR3 protein. The sample shows tens of thousands of distinct CDR3 sequences, 3.5% to 4.5% of them seen only once. Material for sequencing was PBMCs. Source of these receptors: a woman aged 50 to 65 with multiple sclerosis. The CDR3 runs from the conserved cysteine through the conserved F or W. The order of the fields is D gene, V gene, clone size, J gene, CDR3 protein, CDR3 DNA. D genes are given only for firm matches. Rows may omit the clone size; those that give it use once, few, many or a size class.

NA	TRBV6-5	few	TRBJ1-5	CASNPTGPRWNQPQNF	TGTGCCAGCAATCCTACGGGTCCTCGATGGAATCAGCCCCAGAATTTT
NA	TRBV7-2	many	TRBJ2-1	CASSFRGAGEQFF	TGTGCCAGCAGCTTTCGGGGGGCAGGTGAGCAGTTCTTC
NA	TRBV5-6	many	TRBJ2-3	CASSALATDTQYF	TGTGCCAGCAGCGCGCTCGCCACAGATACGCAGTATTTT
TRBD2	TRBV20-1	few	TRBJ2-3	CSAAPGLAGASTDTQYF	TGCAGTGCGGCCCCGGGACTAGCGGGAGCAAGCACAGATACGCAGTATTTT
TRBD1	TRBV25-1	many	TRBJ1-1	CASSESGTANTEAFF	TGTGCCAGCAGTGAATCGGGGACAGCGAACACTGAAGCTTTCTTT
NA	TRBV5-1	many	TRBJ2-3	CASTTGSVTDTQYF	TGCGCCAGCACCACGGGCAGCGTCACAGATACGCAGTATTTT
NA	TRBV7-8	many	TRBJ1-1	CASSLGRAGGTEAFF	TGTGCCAGCAGCTTAGGGAGAGCAGGTGGGACTGAAGCTTTCTTT
TRBD2	TRBV12-3/TRBV12-4	few	TRBJ2-5	CASRYGTSGSSRQETQYF	TGTGCCAGCAGATACGGGACTAGCGGGAGTAGTCGACAAGAGACCCAGTACTTC
NA	TRBV19	few	TRBJ2-5	CASSPRQLRETQYF	TGTGCCAGTAGTCCCAGACAGTTGCGAGAGACCCAGTACTTC
TRBD1	TRBV29-1	many	TRBJ1-4	CSASPGQTFNEKLFF	TGCAGCGCCTCACCGGGACAGACTTTTAATGAAAAACTGTTTTTT
TRBD2	TRBV20-1	NA	TRBJ2-5	CSAPRLAGRVETQYF	TGCAGTGCCCCCCGGCTAGCGGGAAGGGTGGAGACCCAGTACTTC
TRBD1	TRBV11-3	many	TRBJ2-7	CASSLGQLASEQYF	TGTGCCAGCAGCTTGGGACAGCTGGCCTCCGAGCAGTACTTC
TRBD2	TRBV11-3	few	TRBJ2-4	CASSYLAGKNIQYF	TGTGCCAGCAGCTACCTAGCGGGAAAAAACATTCAGTACTTC
NA	TRBV6-2/TRBV6-3	few	TRBJ1-2	CASSYTGTRSSYGYTF	TGTGCCAGCAGTTACACCGGGACCCGGAGCAGCTATGGCTACACCTTC
TRBD1	TRBV12-3/TRBV12-4	many	TRBJ2-7	CASRLNRGPEQYF	TGTGCCAGCAGACTAAACAGGGGACCCGAGCAGTACTTC
NA	TRBV2	few	TRBJ1-6	CASSVAGASNSPLHF	TGTGCCAGCAGTGTGGCAGGGGCGAGTAATTCACCCCTCCACTTT
TRBD2	TRBV20-1	many	TRBJ2-5	CSAQASGAIQETQYF	TGCAGTGCTCAGGCTAGCGGAGCAATCCAAGAGACCCAGTACTTC
TRBD2	TRBV20-1	many	TRBJ2-7	CSAPNPGLAGAEQYF	TGCAGTGCTCCCAATCCGGGACTAGCGGGAGCCGAGCAGTACTTC
NA	TRBV10-2	many	TRBJ2-2	CASSFSDTGELFF	TGCGCCAGCAGTTTCTCAGACACCGGGGAGCTGTTTTTT
NA	TRBV5-1	many	TRBJ2-7	CASTYPGSYEQYF	TGCGCCAGCACCTATCCAGGGAGCTACGAGCAGTACTTC
TRBD2	TRBV19	NA	TRBJ2-5	CASRPSGTQETQYF	TGTGCCAGTAGGCCTAGCGGGACACAAGAGACCCAGTACTTC
NA	TRBV4-3	NA	TRBJ1-6	CASSLGEGLLHF	TGCGCCAGCAGCCTAGGAGAGGGTCTCCTCCACTTT
NA	TRBV2	many	TRBJ1-4	CASRGGTANEKLFF	TGTGCCAGCCGGGGTGGGACCGCGAATGAAAAACTGTTTTTT
NA	TRBV6-1	many	TRBJ1-4	CASSEKEHEKLFF	TGTGCCAGCAGTGAGAAAGAACATGAAAAACTGTTTTTT
NA	TRBV14	many	TRBJ1-2	CASSQDQAGGYTF	TGTGCCAGCAGCCAAGATCAGGCGGGTGGCTACACCTTC
TRBD1	TRBV5-1	many	TRBJ1-5	CASSTGGQDNQPQHF	TGCGCCAGCAGCACAGGAGGACAGGACAATCAGCCCCAGCATTTT
NA	TRBV5-6	many	TRBJ2-3	CASSLARATDTQYF	TGTGCCAGCAGCTTGGCCAGGGCGACAGATACGCAGTATTTT
NA	TRBV5-1	many	TRBJ2-1	CASSLGRNEQFF	TGCGCCAGCAGCTTGGGCCGTAATGAGCAGTTCTTC
TRBD1	TRBV10-3	many	TRBJ1-1	CAISLQGAASTEAFF	TGTGCCATCAGTTTACAGGGGGCGGCGAGCACTGAAGCTTTCTTT
NA	TRBV12-3/TRBV12-4	NA	TRBJ1-3	CASSLTVRRDTIYF	TGTGCCAGCAGTCTGACGGTACGGAGGGATACCATATATTTT
TRBD2	TRBV7-6	NA	TRBJ2-7	CASSLGLAAIYEQYF	TGTGCCAGCAGCTTGGGACTAGCCGCTATCTACGAGCAGTACTTC
NA	TRBV3-1	many	TRBJ2-5	CASSQDGGIGGAYQETQYF	TGTGCCAGCAGCCAAGATGGGGGGATAGGCGGAGCCTACCAAGAGACCCAGTACTTC
NA	TRBV6-2/TRBV6-3	many	TRBJ2-4	CASSYGGTAKNIQYF	TGTGCCAGCAGTTACGGGGGCACCGCCAAAAACATTCAGTACTTC
NA	TRBV20-1	many	TRBJ2-5	CSARDRVTAQETQYF	TGCAGTGCTAGAGATCGTGTGACAGCTCAAGAGACCCAGTACTTC
NA	TRBV5-1	many	TRBJ1-1	CASSQDSTNTEAFF	TGCGCCAGCAGTCAGGACAGTACGAACACTGAAGCTTTCTTT
NA	TRBV7-7	few	TRBJ2-1	CASSLESGSSYNEQFF	TGTGCTAGCAGCTTAGAATCAGGGAGCTCCTACAATGAGCAGTTCTTC
TRBD2	TRBV27	many	TRBJ2-7	CASSLSGEGPYEQYF	TGTGCCAGCAGTTTATCGGGGGAGGGCCCCTACGAGCAGTACTTC
NA	TRBV6-5	few	TRBJ2-7	CASSYSWGINEQYF	TGTGCCAGCAGTTACTCGTGGGGGATCAACGAGCAGTACTTC
NA	TRBV9	many	TRBJ1-1	CASSVDWGGTEAFF	TGTGCCAGCAGCGTAGATTGGGGAGGCACTGAAGCTTTCTTT
TRBD1	TRBV9	many	TRBJ1-6	CASSEWDSPNSPLNF	TGTGCCAGCAGCGAGTGGGACAGTCCTAATTCACCCCTCAACTTT